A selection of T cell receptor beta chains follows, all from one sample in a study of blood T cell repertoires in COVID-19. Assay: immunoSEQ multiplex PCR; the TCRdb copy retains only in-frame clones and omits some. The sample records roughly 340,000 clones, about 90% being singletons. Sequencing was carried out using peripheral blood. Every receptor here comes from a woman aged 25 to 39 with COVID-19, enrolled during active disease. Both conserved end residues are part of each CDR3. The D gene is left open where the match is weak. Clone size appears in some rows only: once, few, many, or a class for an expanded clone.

CDR3: CASSLWTRGGDTQYF; DNA: TGTGCCAGCAGCCTATGGACTAGGGGGGGAGATACGCAGTATTTT; V: TRBV5-5; J: TRBJ2-3; size: -; D: -
CDR3: CASSPGVDYRESTPTLYQETQYF; DNA: TGTGCCAGTAGTCCAGGGGTCGATTACAGGGAAAGCACCCCCACCCTATACCAAGAGACCCAGTACTTC; V: TRBV19; J: TRBJ2-5; size: once; D: -
CDR3: CASSLVGVVGNTIYF; DNA: TGTGCCAGCAGCTTGGTAGGGGTGGTCGGAAACACCATATATTTT; V: TRBV5-8; J: TRBJ1-3; size: -; D: -
CDR3: CASSPRDSDLPHNEKLFF; DNA: TGTGCCAGTAGTCCTCGGGACAGCGACCTACCCCATAATGAAAAACTGTTTTTT; V: TRBV19; J: TRBJ1-4; size: once; D: TRBD1
CDR3: CASTRVGQYNSPLHF; DNA: TGTGCCAGCACCAGAGTAGGACAGTATAATTCACCCCTCCACTTT; V: TRBV11-2; J: TRBJ1-6; size: -; D: -
CDR3: CASSLRSLGQGYGYTF; DNA: TGTGCCAGCAGCTTACGTAGCCTGGGACAGGGCTATGGCTACACCTTC; V: TRBV7-9; J: TRBJ1-2; size: -; D: TRBD1
CDR3: CASSIGTGAGTGELFF; DNA: TGTGCCAGTAGTATAGGAACAGGGGCGGGCACCGGGGAGCTGTTTTTT; V: TRBV19; J: TRBJ2-2; size: few; D: TRBD1
CDR3: CASSTRTGGAGHPTGELFF; DNA: TGTGCCAGCAGCACCCGGACAGGGGGCGCGGGGCATCCCACCGGGGAGCTGTTTTTT; V: TRBV7-2; J: TRBJ2-2; size: -; D: TRBD1
CDR3: CASATRTGGYEQYF; DNA: TGTGCCAGCGCCACCCGGACGGGGGGCTACGAGCAGTACTTC; V: TRBV28; J: TRBJ2-7; size: -; D: TRBD2
CDR3: CASSFGGGATGELFF; DNA: TGTGCCAGCAGCTTTGGCGGGGGGGCTACCGGGGAGCTGTTTTTT; V: TRBV13; J: TRBJ2-2; size: -; D: TRBD2
CDR3: CATSRDRQGEQFF; DNA: TGTGCCACCAGCAGAGACCGGCAGGGTGAGCAGTTCTTC; V: TRBV15; J: TRBJ2-1; size: -; D: -
CDR3: CASSASSGGLSYEQYF; DNA: TGTGCCAGCAGCGCCTCTAGCGGGGGGCTGTCCTACGAGCAGTACTTC; V: TRBV11-2; J: TRBJ2-7; size: few; D: TRBD2
CDR3: CASSQPGGIETEAFF; DNA: TGTGCCAGCAGCCAGCCAGGTGGCATCGAAACTGAAGCTTTCTTT; V: TRBV4-2; J: TRBJ1-1; size: -; D: -
CDR3: CASSPGGTRQGDEQFF; DNA: TGTGCCAGTAGTCCAGGTGGGACTCGACAAGGGGATGAGCAGTTCTTC; V: TRBV19; J: TRBJ2-1; size: -; D: -
CDR3: CASSTLGQFNEKLFF; DNA: TGTGCCAGCAGCACCCTGGGACAGTTCAATGAAAAACTGTTTTTT; V: TRBV11-2; J: TRBJ1-4; size: -; D: TRBD1
CDR3: CATSDAGTGTYYGYTF; DNA: TGTGCCACCAGTGATGCCGGGACAGGGACTTACTATGGCTACACCTTC; V: TRBV24-1; J: TRBJ1-2; size: -; D: TRBD1
CDR3: CASSLQGATDTQYF; DNA: TGTGCCAGCAGTTTACAGGGGGCTACAGATACGCAGTATTTT; V: TRBV27; J: TRBJ2-3; size: -; D: TRBD1